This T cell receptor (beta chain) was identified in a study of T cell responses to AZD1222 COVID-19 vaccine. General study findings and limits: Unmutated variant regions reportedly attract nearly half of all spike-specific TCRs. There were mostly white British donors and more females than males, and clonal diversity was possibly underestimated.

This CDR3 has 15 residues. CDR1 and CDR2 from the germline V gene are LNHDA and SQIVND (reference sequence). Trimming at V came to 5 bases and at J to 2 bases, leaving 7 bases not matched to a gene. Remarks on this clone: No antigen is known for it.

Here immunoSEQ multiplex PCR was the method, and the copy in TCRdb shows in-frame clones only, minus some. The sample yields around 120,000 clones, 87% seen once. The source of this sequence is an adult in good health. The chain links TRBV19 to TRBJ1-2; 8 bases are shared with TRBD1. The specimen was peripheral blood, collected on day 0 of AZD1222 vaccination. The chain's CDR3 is CASSPRDRPNYGYTF. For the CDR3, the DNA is TGTGCCAGTAGTCCCCGGGACAGGCCGAACTATGGCTACACCTTC.